In this sample, the clone carrying this T cell receptor (beta chain) turned up a few times. Its antigen remains unidentified. The record originates from a study of T-cell memory formation after mild COVID-19. For the study at large: The study found TCR clusters largely donor specific.

From germline, CDR1 is SGHRS and CDR2 YFSETQ. V lost 4 bases and J 5 bases, leaving 13 bases between the germline ends. The CDR3 runs to 14 residues. The 5'RACE method, run with constant-segment primers, produced TCR alpha and TCR beta cDNA libraries (carrying sample barcodes and UMIs). TCRdb called the 5' RACE reads again in MiXCR, with one record for every CDR3 protein. The profile shows about 310,000 distinct CDR3 sequences, roughly 19% of them singletons. The study, taken as a whole, reports: CD4/CD8 balance characterized clones contracting day 15 to 85, and CD4+ skew characterized later expanders.

V is TRBV5-1 and J is TRBJ2-1; D is perhaps TRBD2 (7 bases). Sequencing was carried out using PBMCs or a T cell subset sorted from them (not recorded which). The clonotype comes from a young man who had mild COVID-19 (a few samples of this study predate the infection). Cell type and time point are not known. The DNA of the CDR3 is TGCGCCAGCAGCCGGGGGGCCGCGGACAATGAGCAGTTCTTC. Residues: CASSRGAADNEQFF.